Listed below are T cell receptor beta chains from one sample, sequenced in a study of cytomegalovirus exposure and HLA in healthy donors. Here immunoSEQ multiplex PCR was the method, and the copy in TCRdb shows in-frame clones only, minus some. The sample records around 180,000 clones, just under 80% being singletons. Specimen: PBMCs. The receptors here all came from a woman between 25 and 40 years old in good health and CMV-seropositive. Both conserved end residues are part of each CDR3. The D gene is left open where the match is weak. Where a row states a size, it is once, few, many or the class of an expanded clone; other rows omit it.

V gene: TRBV5-4; clone size: many; J gene: TRBJ1-1; D gene: NA; CDR3 protein: CASSFKNTEAFF; CDR3 DNA: TGTGCCAGCAGTTTTAAGAACACTGAAGCTTTCTTT
V gene: TRBV5-1; clone size: once; J gene: TRBJ1-2; D gene: NA; CDR3 protein: CASSSNGGYGYTF; CDR3 DNA: TGCGCCAGCAGCTCCAACGGGGGCTATGGCTACACCTTC
V gene: TRBV11-2; clone size: NA; J gene: TRBJ1-6; D gene: TRBD1; CDR3 protein: CASSISRDSTYSPLHF; CDR3 DNA: TGTGCCAGCAGCATATCCCGGGACAGCACCTATTCACCCCTCCACTTT
V gene: TRBV4-3; clone size: NA; J gene: TRBJ1-6; D gene: TRBD1; CDR3 protein: CASSQDLPGGSYNSPLHF; CDR3 DNA: TGCGCCAGCAGCCAAGACCTCCCAGGGGGCTCCTATAATTCACCCCTCCACTTT
V gene: TRBV5-4; clone size: few; J gene: TRBJ2-7; D gene: NA; CDR3 protein: CASSSDYSYEQYF; CDR3 DNA: TGTGCCAGCAGCTCGGACTACTCCTACGAGCAGTACTTC
V gene: TRBV11-2; clone size: NA; J gene: TRBJ2-3; D gene: NA; CDR3 protein: CASSLGLLSTDTQYF; CDR3 DNA: TGTGCCAGCAGCTTAGGCCTACTAAGCACAGATACGCAGTATTTT
V gene: TRBV6-5; clone size: NA; J gene: TRBJ1-3; D gene: TRBD1; CDR3 protein: CASREKTGSGNTIYF; CDR3 DNA: TGTGCCAGCAGAGAGAAGACAGGGAGTGGAAACACCATATATTTT
V gene: TRBV6-5; clone size: NA; J gene: TRBJ1-6; D gene: NA; CDR3 protein: CASTQGYFNSPLHF; CDR3 DNA: TGTGCCAGCACACAGGGCTACTTCAATTCACCCCTCCACTTT
V gene: TRBV5-1; clone size: NA; J gene: TRBJ2-7; D gene: TRBD2; CDR3 protein: CASSLNPGGGHYEQYF; CDR3 DNA: TGCGCCAGCAGCTTAAATCCAGGCGGGGGGCACTACGAGCAGTACTTC
V gene: TRBV11-2; clone size: NA; J gene: TRBJ1-1; D gene: NA; CDR3 protein: CASSLDRGFTEAFF; CDR3 DNA: TGTGCCAGCAGCTTAGACAGGGGTTTCACTGAAGCTTTCTTT
V gene: TRBV6-1; clone size: few; J gene: TRBJ1-1; D gene: NA; CDR3 protein: CASTLTENTEAFF; CDR3 DNA: TGTGCCAGCACCCTGACTGAGAACACTGAAGCTTTCTTT
V gene: TRBV7-8; clone size: NA; J gene: TRBJ2-3; D gene: NA; CDR3 protein: CASSTDRPDTQYF; CDR3 DNA: TGTGCCAGCAGCACCGACAGACCGGATACGCAGTATTTT
V gene: TRBV19; clone size: NA; J gene: TRBJ1-2; D gene: TRBD1; CDR3 protein: CASSIPSGTDYGYTF; CDR3 DNA: TGTGCCAGTAGTATCCCATCCGGGACAGACTATGGCTACACCTTC
V gene: TRBV15; clone size: NA; J gene: TRBJ1-2; D gene: NA; CDR3 protein: CATSRALSGGGYTF; CDR3 DNA: TGTGCCACCAGCAGAGCCCTCTCTGGAGGTGGCTACACCTTC
V gene: TRBV11-2; clone size: once; J gene: TRBJ2-7; D gene: TRBD2; CDR3 protein: CASSPAGLFSYEQYF; CDR3 DNA: TGTGCCAGCAGCCCAGCGGGACTTTTCTCCTACGAGCAGTACTTC